These 30 T cell receptor beta chains were sequenced from one sample in a study of T cell responses to AZD1222 COVID-19 vaccine. Profiling relied on immunoSEQ multiplex PCR, and the TCRdb table lists in-frame clones only, not all of them. The table records 150,000 or so clones, about 92% of them present only once. Sequenced material: peripheral blood, taken on day 0 of AZD1222 vaccination. The receptors stem from an adult in good health.

This sequence joins TRBV19 and TRBJ1-5; 12 bases agree with TRBD1. This CDR3 region has 18 residues. The germline V gene encodes CDR1 LNHDA and CDR2 SQIVND (reference sequence). The V segment lost 0 bases and the J segment 6 bases; nucleotides outside the gene matches: 9. The chain's CDR3 is CASSIDPLGTGGFQPQHF. The CDR3 nucleotides are TGTGCCAGTAGTATAGATCCTCTCGGGACAGGGGGCTTTCAGCCCCAGCATTTT.

The chain couples TRBV4-3 to TRBJ1-2, with a weak D call TRBD1 (5 bases). From germline, CDR1 is LGHNA and CDR2 YSLEER. This CDR3 contains 17 residues. V was shortened by 4 bases and J by 4 bases, with 22 bases between the two germline ends. CDR3 residues: CASSPRGGLNPLYGYTF. The CDR3 nucleotides read TGCGCCAGCAGCCCGCGCGGGGGTCTGAATCCACTCTATGGCTACACCTTC.

The chain is built from TRBV6-5 and TRBJ2-7; maybe TRBD1 (6 bases). The ends were cut back, 8 bases at V and 2 bases at J, with 13 bases in the middle. CDR3 length: 13 residues. Germline V gene sequence: CDR1 MNHEY, CDR2 SVGAGI. This chain's CDR3 is CASSPTGPYEQYF. In DNA form, the CDR3 reads TGTGCCAGCTCACCCACAGGGCCCTACGAGCAGTACTTC.

The J gene is TRBJ1-6, the V gene TRBV6-2 or TRBV6-3; 7 bases are a match to TRBD1. Germline CDR1 is MNHEY and CDR2 is SVGEGT. V lost 2 bases, J lost 7 bases, and 8 bases stayed unmatched. CDR3 length: 16 amino acids. In DNA form, the CDR3 reads TGTGCCAGCAGTTACATCCGAGGCAGGGGGAATTCACCCCTCCACTTT. It codes for CASSYIRGRGNSPLHF.

To note about this clone: This sample includes further DNA sequences coding for the same CDR3. The chain joins TRBV3-1 (or the pseudogene TRBV3-2) to TRBJ2-7; D gene ambiguous. The CDR3 contains 11 residues. V dropped 3 bases and J dropped 4 bases, with 4 bases sitting between them. The V gene's germline CDR1 is LGHDT and CDR2 YNNKEL (reference sequence). The CDR3 loop is CASSQNYEQYF. The CDR3 nucleotides are TGTGCCAGCAGCCAGAATTACGAGCAGTACTTC.

This chain links TRBV18 with TRBJ2-7, with 9 positions matching TRBD1. This CDR3 comprises 13 residues. Germline CDR1 KGHSH, CDR2 LQKENI. Trimming cost V 1 base and J 6 bases; bases outside gene matches: 1. The CDR3 coding sequence is TGTGCCAGCTCACCACAGGACAGGGGCGAGCAGTACTTC. Its translation is CASSPQDRGEQYF.

The chain carries TRBV18 and TRBJ2-7; D is unclear. V was cut by 4 bases and J by 3 bases, with 13 bases left in between. The CDR3 is made up of 14 amino acids. Germline V CDR1 and CDR2: KGHSH, LQKENI. The CDR3 here is CASSLYPTGYEQYF. CDR3 bases: TGTGCCAGCTCACTCTACCCTACCGGCTACGAGCAGTACTTC.

The rearrangement joins TRBV4-3 to TRBJ1-5; no clear D gene. Trimming took off 0 bases at V and 3 bases at J, with 9 bases between the two ends. The CDR3 has 15 amino acids. In germline, CDR1 is LGHNA, CDR2 YSLEER. CDR3 bases: TGCGCCAGCAGCCAAGATTACACTAACAATCAGCCCCAGCATTTT. The encoded protein is CASSQDYTNNQPQHF.

This clone was seen only once. The rearrangement uses TRBV28 and TRBJ1-5, with D perhaps TRBD1 (6 bases). The CDR3 runs 14 residues. Germline V gene data show CDR1 as MDHEN and CDR2 as SYDVKM. V was cut by 10 bases and J by 5 bases, with 18 bases left in between. Here the CDR3 reads CATETGNSDQPQHF. DNA for the CDR3: TGTGCCACCGAGACAGGCAATTCGGATCAGCCCCAGCATTTT.

V is TRBV21-1 and J is TRBJ1-2. TRBV21-1 represents a pseudogene. CDR3 length: 17 amino acids. The CDR3 region has the DNA TGTGCCAGCAGCAAATTGGGCAGGGACTGGGCTAACTATGGCTACACCTTC. Its protein is CASSKLGRDWANYGYTF.

The chain employs TRBV27 and TRBJ2-7, with 11 bases lining up with TRBD1. There are 16 residues in the CDR3. Germline V gives CDR1 MNHEY, CDR2 SMNVEV (reference sequence). Germline trimming cut 6 bases from V and 2 bases from J; bases unmatched to any gene: 9. CDR3 loop: CASSRKGQGGTYEQYF. In DNA form, the CDR3 reads TGTGCCAGCAGCCGGAAGGGACAGGGGGGGACCTACGAGCAGTACTTC.

V usage is TRBV24-1 and J usage is TRBJ1-6, with a tentative D call TRBD1 (5 bases). V lost 1 base and J lost 7, with 13 bases in between. This CDR3 has 16 amino acids. Germline CDR1 KGHDR, CDR2 SFDVKD. The CDR3 protein is CATSDLWQGANSPLHF. In DNA, the CDR3 is TGTGCCACCAGTGATTTATGGCAGGGCGCCAATTCACCCCTCCACTTT.

This sequence joins TRBV10-1 and TRBJ2-7, with D perhaps matching TRBD1 or TRBD2 (5 bases each). Germline CDR1 WNHNN, CDR2 SYGVQD (reference sequence). V was pared by 4 bases and J by 5 bases, with 15 bases between. The CDR3 runs 14 residues. The DNA of the CDR3 is TGCGCCAGCAGTGCGAGTCGAGGGACCCACGAGCAGTACTTC. Amino acids: CASSASRGTHEQYF.

V usage is TRBV5-6 and J usage is TRBJ2-1; tentative D call: TRBD2 (7 bases). Trimming removed 3 bases at V and 8 bases at J, with 27 bases between. This CDR3 spans 18 amino acids. Germline CDR1 is SGHDT and CDR2 is YYEEEE. The CDR3 sequence: CASSWEGGPISIYYEQFF. For the CDR3, the DNA is TGTGCCAGCAGCTGGGAGGGGGGCCCCATCTCGATTTACTATGAGCAGTTCTTC.

The chain uses TRBV5-4 and TRBJ1-5; no clear D. The CDR3 is made up of 17 amino acids. Germline assignment: CDR1 SGHNT and CDR2 YYREEE (reference sequence). V was shortened by 5 bases and J by 4 bases, with 22 bases between the two germline ends. The CDR3 nucleotides are TGTGCCAGCAGTCCAGCACATAGGACTGGAGATAATCAGCCCCAGCATTTT. It yields the protein CASSPAHRTGDNQPQHF.

The gene calls are TRBV6-5 and TRBJ1-4, with D maybe TRBD1 (6 bases). Trimming removed 0 bases at V and 0 bases at J, with 8 bases between. Germline assignment: CDR1 MNHEY and CDR2 SVGAGI. The CDR3 runs to 16 residues. The DNA for the CDR3 is TGTGCCAGCAGTTACTCTGGGGGCGCAACTAATGAAAAACTGTTTTTT. Protein sequence: CASSYSGGATNEKLFF.

J is TRBJ2-7 and V is TRBV11-1, with 7 bases matching TRBD2. The CDR3 has 13 residues. The germline gives CDR1 SGHAT, CDR2 FQDESV (reference sequence). V trimming: 5 bases; J trimming: 10 bases; junction bases outside the gene matches: 11. CDR3 coding DNA: TGTGCCAGCAGCCTCCGGGGGGACGCCCGACAGTACTTC. Its translation is CASSLRGDARQYF.

CDR3 amino acids: CATSEGWGSNEKLFF. For the CDR3, the DNA is TGTGCCACCAGTGAGGGCTGGGGATCTAATGAAAAACTGTTTTTT. This chain joins TRBV15 and TRBJ1-4; D is ambiguous. Trimming shortened V by 6 bases and J by 3 bases, and 14 bases separated the two germline ends. Germline V gives CDR1 LNHNV, CDR2 YYDKDF (reference sequence). The CDR3 consists of 15 residues.

This rearrangement joins TRBV6-5 to TRBJ1-2; 9 positions match TRBD1. The V gene end was trimmed by 6 bases and the J gene end by 10 bases; junction bases not matched to a gene: 12. The CDR3 spans 14 residues. Germline V gene lookup returns CDR1 MNHEY and CDR2 SVGAGI. The CDR3: CASSSRQGETTYTF. The CDR3 region has the DNA TGTGCCAGCAGCTCACGACAGGGGGAGACAACCTACACCTTC.

The chain has TRBV4-2 and TRBJ2-7; D is perhaps TRBD1 (6 bases). V was pared by 0 bases and J by 5 bases, with 17 bases between. Germline V gives CDR1 LGHNA, CDR2 YNFKEQ. CDR3 length: 16 amino acids. CDR3 nucleotide sequence: TGTGCCAGCAGCCAAGACAGGGGCCAACTAGGGAACGAGCAGTACTTC. Its translation is CASSQDRGQLGNEQYF.

For this clone: The sample carries other DNA sequences with the same CDR3. V and J are TRBV4-2 and TRBJ2-6, with a possible D match to TRBD1 (5 bases). The CDR3 sequence is 16 residues long. V gave up 0 bases and J gave up 4 bases, with 10 bases separating them. Germline assignment: CDR1 LGHNA and CDR2 YNFKEQ. CDR3 amino acids: CASSQDQGSGANVLTF. The CDR3 DNA reads as TGTGCCAGCAGCCAAGATCAGGGTTCAGGGGCCAACGTCCTGACTTTC.

V and J are TRBV6-2 or TRBV6-3 and TRBJ1-2; 7 bases line up with TRBD1. The length of the CDR3 is 14 residues. V shed 5 bases and J 4 bases; nucleotides not matched to a gene: 7. Germline-derived CDR1 and CDR2 are MNHEY and SVGEGT. The CDR3 here is CASSRTGQIYGYTF. The CDR3 coding sequence is TGTGCCAGCAGTCGGACAGGACAGATCTATGGCTACACCTTC.

The chain employs TRBV9 and TRBJ2-1, with 9 bases that match TRBD2. This CDR3 has 16 residues. V lost 3 bases to trimming and J lost 5 bases; unmatched junction nucleotides: 9. Germline assignment: CDR1 SGDLS and CDR2 YYNGEE. CDR3 region: CASSETEASGNNEQFF. In DNA form, the CDR3 reads TGTGCCAGCAGCGAGACAGAAGCTAGCGGGAACAATGAGCAGTTCTTC. Drawing the rest from reference TRBV9 and TRBJ2-1, the complete variable domain is DSGVTQTPKHLITATGQRVTLRCSPRSGDLSVYWYQQSLDQGLQFLIQYYNGEERAKGNILERFSAQQFPDLHSELNLSSLELGDSALYFCASSETEASGNNEQFFGPGTRLTVL.

This chain uses TRBV27 with TRBJ2-1; 7 bases are shared with TRBD2. The CDR3 has 16 residues. V lost 6 bases and J lost 0; bases outside the gene matches: 8. Germline loops: CDR1 MNHEY, CDR2 SMNVEV (reference sequence). The CDR3 sequence is CASSQSGGYSYNEQFF. The CDR3 nucleotides are TGTGCCAGCAGCCAGTCGGGGGGATACTCCTACAATGAGCAGTTCTTC.

Remarks on this clone: At the DNA level, this CDR3 is encoded by other sequences in the same sample as well. The rearrangement uses TRBV6-1 and TRBJ2-7; no clear D gene. Looked up from germline, CDR1 is MNHNS and CDR2 is SASEGT. V shed 1 base and J shed 0 bases, with 7 bases lying between them. This CDR3 spans 14 amino acids. The CDR3 sequence: CASSEGANSYEQYF. CDR3 bases: TGTGCCAGCAGTGAAGGGGCAAACTCCTACGAGCAGTACTTC.

The J gene is TRBJ1-1, the V gene TRBV18, with D maybe TRBD1 (6 bases). The CDR3 is 17 amino acids. The V end lost 3 bases, the J end lost 5 bases, and 22 bases lay between the germline ends. Germline V gene sequence: CDR1 KGHSH, CDR2 LQKENI. CDR3 sequence reads: CASSPQTGGGARTEAFF. The CDR3 DNA is TGTGCCAGCTCACCCCAGACCGGTGGGGGGGCGAGAACTGAAGCTTTCTTT.

The rearrangement joins TRBV27 to TRBJ2-3; the match to TRBD1 covers 7 bases. V was clipped by 5 bases and J by 2 bases; unmatched bases: 7. The germline CDR1 and CDR2 sequences are MNHEY and SMNVEV (reference sequence). This CDR3 region has 15 residues. This chain's CDR3 is CASSPLGQSTDTQYF. The CDR3 nucleotides read TGTGCCAGCAGTCCCTTGGGACAGTCCACAGATACGCAGTATTTT.

This clone was recorded once. The junction departs from germline at one end; a sequencing error may be responsible. The CDR3 reads CASRVLDPTTIF. In DNA form, the CDR3 reads TGTGCCAGCAGGGTCCTCGATCCAACGACCATCTTC. The V call is TRBV2, the J call TRBJ1-2; no definite D call. CDR3 length: 12 residues. Germline V CDR1 and CDR2: SNHLY, FYNNEI.

The chain links TRBV5-1 to TRBJ2-5, with 7 positions matching TRBD1. CDR1 is SGHRS and CDR2 is YFSETQ in the germline V gene. This CDR3 contains 14 residues. Unmatched junction bases numbered 7, after V lost 4 bases and J lost 4 bases. The CDR3 region is CASSIGTGAETQYF. For the CDR3, the DNA is TGCGCCAGCAGCATAGGAACAGGGGCAGAGACCCAGTACTTC.

This rearrangement joins TRBV4-1 to TRBJ2-5, with TRBD1 matching 7 bases. The J segment lost 4 bases and the V segment lost 6 bases, leaving 11 bases of the junction unmatched. Germline CDR1 is MGHRA and CDR2 is YSYEKL. This CDR3 region has 15 residues. The CDR3 here is CASRPSTGSIETQYF. CDR3 DNA sequence: TGCGCCAGCAGACCATCGACAGGGAGCATAGAGACCCAGTACTTC.